This T cell receptor (beta chain) was identified in a study of blood T cell repertoires in COVID-19. About the research overall: The United States, Italy and Spain were the sources of the acute and convalescent COVID-19 samples. The analysed material was cDNA or gDNA that came from T cells, B-cell-depleted T cells, or PBMCs.

The V end lost 3 bases, the J end lost 12 bases, and 18 bases lay between the germline ends. Germline values: CDR1 LNHDA, CDR2 SQIVND (reference sequence). The CDR3 has 13 residues. Original data processing: Quantification of nucleated cells was approximated via reference gene primer amplification. Clones were sequenced by immunoSEQ multiplex PCR, and TCRdb holds only the in-frame ones, with some missing. V and J calls and clone size are copied from that table; D and trimming were computed from the DNA. The table shows 40,000 to 55,000 clones, with roughly 84% occurring only once. Sequencing used peripheral blood. This sequence was found in a man aged 50 to 60 with active COVID-19. V is TRBV19 and J is TRBJ2-7; possibly TRBD1 for D (6 bases). CDR3 nucleotides: TGTGCCAGTAGTATTAAGAGGACAGAGAGGCCGTACTTC. Translated: CASSIKRTERPYF.